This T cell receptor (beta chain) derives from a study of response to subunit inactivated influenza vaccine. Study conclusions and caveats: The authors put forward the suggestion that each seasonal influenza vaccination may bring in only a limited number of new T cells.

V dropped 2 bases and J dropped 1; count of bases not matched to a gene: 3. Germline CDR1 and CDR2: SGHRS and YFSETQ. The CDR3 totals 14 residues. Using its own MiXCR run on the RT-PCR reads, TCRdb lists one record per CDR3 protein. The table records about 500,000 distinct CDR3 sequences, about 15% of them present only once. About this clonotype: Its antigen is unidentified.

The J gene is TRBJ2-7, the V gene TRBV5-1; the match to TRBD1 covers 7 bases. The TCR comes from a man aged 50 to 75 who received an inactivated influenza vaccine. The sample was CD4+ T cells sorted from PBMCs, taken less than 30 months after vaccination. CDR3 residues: CASSFMTGSYEQYF. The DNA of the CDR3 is TGCGCCAGCAGCTTCATGACAGGGTCCTACGAGCAGTACTTC.